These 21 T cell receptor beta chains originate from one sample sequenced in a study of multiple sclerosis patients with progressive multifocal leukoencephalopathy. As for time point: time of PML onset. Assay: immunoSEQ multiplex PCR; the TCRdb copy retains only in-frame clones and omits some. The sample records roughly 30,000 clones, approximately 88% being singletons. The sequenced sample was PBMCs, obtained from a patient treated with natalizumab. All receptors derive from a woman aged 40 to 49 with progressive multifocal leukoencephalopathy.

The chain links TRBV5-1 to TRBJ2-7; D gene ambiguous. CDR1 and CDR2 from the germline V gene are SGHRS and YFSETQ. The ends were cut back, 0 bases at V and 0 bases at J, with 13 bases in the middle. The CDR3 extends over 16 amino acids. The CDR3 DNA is TGCGCCAGCAGCTTGGATTTCAGGAAGCCCTCCTACGAGCAGTACTTC. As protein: CASSLDFRKPSYEQYF.

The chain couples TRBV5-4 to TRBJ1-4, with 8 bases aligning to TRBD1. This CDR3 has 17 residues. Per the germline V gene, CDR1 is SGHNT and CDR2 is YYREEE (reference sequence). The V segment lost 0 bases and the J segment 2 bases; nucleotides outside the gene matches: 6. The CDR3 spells CASSLGGQGGTNEKLFF. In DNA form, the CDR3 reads TGTGCCAGCAGCTTGGGCGGACAGGGTGGGACTAATGAAAAACTGTTTTTT.

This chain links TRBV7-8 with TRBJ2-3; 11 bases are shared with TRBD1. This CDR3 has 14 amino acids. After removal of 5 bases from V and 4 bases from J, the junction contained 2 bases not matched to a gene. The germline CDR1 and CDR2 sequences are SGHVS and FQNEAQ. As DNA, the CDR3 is TGTGCCAGCAGCGAGGGACAGGGGGCAGATACGCAGTATTTT. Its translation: CASSEGQGADTQYF. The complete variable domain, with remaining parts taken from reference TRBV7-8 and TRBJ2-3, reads GAGVSQSPRYKVAKRGQDVALRCDPISGHVSLFWYQQALGQGPEFLTYFQNEAQLDKSGLPSDRFFAERPEGSVSTLKIQRTQQEDSAVYLCASSEGQGADTQYFGPGTRLTVL.

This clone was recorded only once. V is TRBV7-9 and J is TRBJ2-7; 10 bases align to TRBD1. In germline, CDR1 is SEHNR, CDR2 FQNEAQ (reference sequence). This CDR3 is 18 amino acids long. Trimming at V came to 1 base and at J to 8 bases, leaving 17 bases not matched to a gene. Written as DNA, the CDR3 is TGTGCCAGCAGCTTAGGACGGTACCGGGACAGGGGTTCTACGAAGCAGTACTTC. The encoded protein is CASSLGRYRDRGSTKQYF. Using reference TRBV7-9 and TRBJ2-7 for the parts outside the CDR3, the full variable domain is DTGVSQNPRHKITKRGQNVTFRCDPISEHNRLYWYRQTLGQGPEFLTYFQNEAQLEKSRLLSDRFSAERPKGSFSTLEIQRTEQGDSAMYLCASSLGRYRDRGSTKQYFGPGTRLTVT.

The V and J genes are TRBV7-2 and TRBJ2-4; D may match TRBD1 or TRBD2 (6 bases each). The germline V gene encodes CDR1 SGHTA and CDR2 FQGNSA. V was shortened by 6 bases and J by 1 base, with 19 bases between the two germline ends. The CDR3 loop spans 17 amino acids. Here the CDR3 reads CASRIWGAGSAKNIQYF. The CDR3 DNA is TGTGCCAGCAGGATTTGGGGGGCAGGGTCGGCCAAAAACATTCAGTACTTC.

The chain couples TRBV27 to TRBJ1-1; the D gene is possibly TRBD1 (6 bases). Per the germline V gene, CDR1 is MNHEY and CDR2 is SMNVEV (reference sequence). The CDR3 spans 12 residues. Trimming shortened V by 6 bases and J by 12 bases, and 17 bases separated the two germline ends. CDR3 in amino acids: CASSYHPGETFF. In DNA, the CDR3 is TGTGCCAGCAGCTATCACCCAGGGGAGACTTTCTTT.

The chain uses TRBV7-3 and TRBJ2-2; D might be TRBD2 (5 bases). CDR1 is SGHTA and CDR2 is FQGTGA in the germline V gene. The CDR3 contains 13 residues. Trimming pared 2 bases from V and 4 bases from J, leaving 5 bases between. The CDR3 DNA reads TGTGCCAGCAGCTTAGGGAGCACCGGGGAGCTGTTTTTT. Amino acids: CASSLGSTGELFF.

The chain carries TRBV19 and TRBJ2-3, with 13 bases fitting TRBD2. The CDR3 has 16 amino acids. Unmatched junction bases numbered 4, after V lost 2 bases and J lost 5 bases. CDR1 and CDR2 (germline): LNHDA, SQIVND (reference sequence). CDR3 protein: CASSITSGRAGDTQYF. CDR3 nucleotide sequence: TGTGCCAGTAGTATAACTAGCGGGAGGGCTGGAGATACGCAGTATTTT.

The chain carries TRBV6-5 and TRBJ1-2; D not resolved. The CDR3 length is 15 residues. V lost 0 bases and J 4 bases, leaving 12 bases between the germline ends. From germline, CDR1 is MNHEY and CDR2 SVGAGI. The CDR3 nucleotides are TGTGCCAGCAGTTACTCGATAAACGTTATCTATGGCTACACCTTC. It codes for CASSYSINVIYGYTF.

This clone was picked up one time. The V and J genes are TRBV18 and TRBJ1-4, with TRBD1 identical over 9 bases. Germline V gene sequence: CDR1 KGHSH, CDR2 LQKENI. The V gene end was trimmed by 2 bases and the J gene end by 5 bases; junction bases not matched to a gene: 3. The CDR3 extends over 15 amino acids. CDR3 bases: TGTGCCAGCTCACCAGAACAGGGGGCGAATGAAAAACTGTTTTTT. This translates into CASSPEQGANEKLFF.

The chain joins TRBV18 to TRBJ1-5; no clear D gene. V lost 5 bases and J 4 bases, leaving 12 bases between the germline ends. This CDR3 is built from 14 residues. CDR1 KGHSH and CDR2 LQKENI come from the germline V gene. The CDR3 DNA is TGTGCCAGCTCATCTGGGGATGGAAATCAGCCCCAGCATTTT. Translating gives CASSSGDGNQPQHF.

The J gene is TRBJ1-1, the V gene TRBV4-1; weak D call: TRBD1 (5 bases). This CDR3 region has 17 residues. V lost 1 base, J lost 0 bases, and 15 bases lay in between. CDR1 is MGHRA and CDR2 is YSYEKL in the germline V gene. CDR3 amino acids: CASSQGGPGLMNTEAFF. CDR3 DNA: TGCGCCAGCAGCCAAGGAGGCCCGGGACTAATGAACACTGAAGCTTTCTTT.

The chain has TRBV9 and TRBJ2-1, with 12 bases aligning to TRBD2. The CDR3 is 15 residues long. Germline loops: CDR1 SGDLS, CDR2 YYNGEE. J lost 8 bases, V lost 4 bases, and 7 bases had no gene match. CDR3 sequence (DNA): TGTGCCAGCAGCCTAGACACTAGCGGGGGGCATGAGCAGTTCTTC. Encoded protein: CASSLDTSGGHEQFF.

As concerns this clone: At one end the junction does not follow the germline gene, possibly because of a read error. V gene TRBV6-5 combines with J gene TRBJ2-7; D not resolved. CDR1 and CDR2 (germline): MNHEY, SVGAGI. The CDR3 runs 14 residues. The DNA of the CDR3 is TGTGCCAGCAGTTACTCGATCACAGCCTACGGGCAGTACTTC. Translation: CASSYSITAYGQYF.

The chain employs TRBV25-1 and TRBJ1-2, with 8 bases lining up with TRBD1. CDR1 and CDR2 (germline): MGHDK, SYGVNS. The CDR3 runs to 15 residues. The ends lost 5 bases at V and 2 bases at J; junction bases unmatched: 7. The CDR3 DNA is TGTGCCAGCAGTCCAAACGCAGGGGGCAACTATGGCTACACCTTC. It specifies CASSPNAGGNYGYTF.

The CDR3 DNA reads as TGCGCCAGCAGCCATGGACAGGGGGCCCCTGAAGCTTTCTTT. Translating gives CASSHGQGAPEAFF. The chain employs TRBV5-1 and TRBJ1-1; 11 nucleotides line up with TRBD1. V trimming: 4 bases; J trimming: 6 bases; junction bases outside the gene matches: 5. Germline V CDR1 and CDR2: SGHRS, YFSETQ. The CDR3 runs 14 residues.

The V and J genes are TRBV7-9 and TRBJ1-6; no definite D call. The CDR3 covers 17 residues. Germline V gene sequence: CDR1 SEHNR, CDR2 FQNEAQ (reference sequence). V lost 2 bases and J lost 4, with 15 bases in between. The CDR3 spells CASSLIRAGPYNSPLHF. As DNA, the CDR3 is TGTGCCAGCAGCTTAATTAGGGCAGGCCCTTATAATTCACCCCTCCACTTT.

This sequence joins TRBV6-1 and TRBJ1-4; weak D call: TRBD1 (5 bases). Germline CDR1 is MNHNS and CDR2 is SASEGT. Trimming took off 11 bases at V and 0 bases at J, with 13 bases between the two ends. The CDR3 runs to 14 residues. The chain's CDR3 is CACLGTSTNEKLFF. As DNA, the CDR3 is TGTGCCTGTCTTGGGACTTCAACTAATGAAAAACTGTTTTTT.

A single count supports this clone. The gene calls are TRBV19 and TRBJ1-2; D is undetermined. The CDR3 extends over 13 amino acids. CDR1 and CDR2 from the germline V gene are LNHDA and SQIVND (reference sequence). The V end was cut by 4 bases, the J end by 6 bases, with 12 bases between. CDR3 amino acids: CASSTWMMNGYTF. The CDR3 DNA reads TGTGCCAGTAGTACCTGGATGATGAATGGCTACACCTTC. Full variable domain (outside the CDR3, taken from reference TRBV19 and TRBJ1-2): DGGITQSPKYLFRKEGQNVTLSCEQNLNHDAMYWYRQDPGQGLRLIYYSQIVNDFQKGDIAEGYSVSREKKESFPLTVTSAQKNPTAFYLCASSTWMMNGYTFGSGTRLTVV.

The chain's CDR3 is CASSDYRGLNSPLHF. Written as DNA, the CDR3 is TGTGCCAGCAGTGACTATCGGGGGTTGAATTCACCCCTCCACTTT. V usage is TRBV6-1 and J usage is TRBJ1-6, with D tentatively TRBD1 (5 bases). CDR1 MNHNS and CDR2 SASEGT come from the germline V gene. The ends were cut back, 3 bases at V and 7 bases at J, with 13 bases in the middle. This CDR3 is 15 amino acids long.

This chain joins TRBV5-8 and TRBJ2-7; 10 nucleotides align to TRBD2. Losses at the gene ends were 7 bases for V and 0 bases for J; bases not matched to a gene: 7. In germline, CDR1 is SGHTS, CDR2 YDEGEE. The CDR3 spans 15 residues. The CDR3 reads CASHLAGVTSYEQYF. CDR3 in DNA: TGTGCCAGCCATCTAGCGGGGGTAACCTCCTACGAGCAGTACTTC.